The rows below give T cell receptor beta chains drawn from one sample of a study of naive and memory T cell subsets. TCRdb reprocessed the UMI-ligation and nested PCR reads via MiXCR and lists one record per CDR3 protein. This repertoire shows over 110,000 distinct CDR3 sequences, 15% to 20% found once; its top ten account for approximately 0.63%. Sequenced material: naive CD8+ T cells from blood. The receptors originated from a human donor in good health. The CDR3 runs from the conserved cysteine through the conserved F or W. A D gene is named only where the DNA matches it firmly. Size values are once, few and many counts, or a class for expanded clones, and some rows have none.

V gene: TRBV19; D gene: TRBD2; J gene: TRBJ2-1; clone size: -; CDR3 DNA: TGTGCCAGTAGTACGGCGGGAGCCTACAATGAGCAGTTCTTC; CDR3 protein: CASSTAGAYNEQFF
V gene: TRBV6-4; D gene: -; J gene: TRBJ1-5; clone size: -; CDR3 DNA: TGTGCCAGCAGTGATAGAAATGGAGGGGGAACATATAGCAATCAGCCCCAGCATTTT; CDR3 protein: CASSDRNGGGTYSNQPQHF
V gene: TRBV28; D gene: TRBD1; J gene: TRBJ1-5; clone size: -; CDR3 DNA: TGTGCCAGCAGAGTAGACAGGGGCCATCAGCCCCAGCATTTT; CDR3 protein: CASRVDRGHQPQHF
V gene: TRBV5-5; D gene: -; J gene: TRBJ2-5; clone size: few; CDR3 DNA: TGTGCCAGCAGCGTAGCGAACCAAGAGACCCAGTACTTC; CDR3 protein: CASSVANQETQYF
V gene: TRBV30; D gene: -; J gene: TRBJ2-1; clone size: -; CDR3 DNA: TGTGCCTGGAGTGAGGGGGAAGAGCAGTTCTTC; CDR3 protein: CAWSEGEEQFF
V gene: TRBV28; D gene: -; J gene: TRBJ2-1; clone size: -; CDR3 DNA: TGTGCCAGCAGTTTAATGGTGCAGGGGAGCTCCTACAATGAGCAGTTCTTC; CDR3 protein: CASSLMVQGSSYNEQFF
V gene: TRBV29-1; D gene: -; J gene: TRBJ2-5; clone size: -; CDR3 DNA: TGCAGCGTTGAAGAGGGGGCTTCCGGAGGGACAGAGACCCAGTACTTC; CDR3 protein: CSVEEGASGGTETQYF
V gene: TRBV20-1; D gene: TRBD1; J gene: TRBJ1-6; clone size: -; CDR3 DNA: TGCAGTGCTAGAGATCGGACAGGGAGGGATAATTCACCCCTCCACTTT; CDR3 protein: CSARDRTGRDNSPLHF
V gene: TRBV28; D gene: TRBD2; J gene: TRBJ2-7; clone size: many; CDR3 DNA: TGTGCCAGCAGTTTCGGGAGGGCCTCCTACGAGCAGTACTTC; CDR3 protein: CASSFGRASYEQYF
V gene: TRBV20-1; D gene: TRBD2; J gene: TRBJ2-7; clone size: -; CDR3 DNA: TGCAGTGCCTTAGTCACTAGCGGGAGACACTACGAGCAGTACTTC; CDR3 protein: CSALVTSGRHYEQYF
V gene: TRBV12-3/TRBV12-4; D gene: -; J gene: TRBJ2-7; clone size: -; CDR3 DNA: TGTGCCAGCGCGCAGGGGCACGAGCAGTACTTC; CDR3 protein: CASAQGHEQYF
V gene: TRBV11-2; D gene: -; J gene: TRBJ2-1; clone size: once; CDR3 DNA: TGTGCCAGCAGCTTAGGTGATGGCGTATACAATGAGCAGTTCTTC; CDR3 protein: CASSLGDGVYNEQFF
V gene: TRBV25-1; D gene: TRBD1; J gene: TRBJ1-1; clone size: -; CDR3 DNA: TGTGCCAGCAGGACAGGGGGGTCTGAAGCTTTCTTT; CDR3 protein: CASRTGGSEAFF
V gene: TRBV29-1; D gene: -; J gene: TRBJ2-3; clone size: -; CDR3 DNA: TGCAGCGTCGAAGGTCTGACTAGCACAGATACGCAGTATTTT; CDR3 protein: CSVEGLTSTDTQYF
V gene: TRBV20-1; D gene: -; J gene: TRBJ1-4; clone size: -; CDR3 DNA: TGCAGTGCTAGATCGGGGACAACTAATGAAAAACTGTTTTTT; CDR3 protein: CSARSGTTNEKLFF